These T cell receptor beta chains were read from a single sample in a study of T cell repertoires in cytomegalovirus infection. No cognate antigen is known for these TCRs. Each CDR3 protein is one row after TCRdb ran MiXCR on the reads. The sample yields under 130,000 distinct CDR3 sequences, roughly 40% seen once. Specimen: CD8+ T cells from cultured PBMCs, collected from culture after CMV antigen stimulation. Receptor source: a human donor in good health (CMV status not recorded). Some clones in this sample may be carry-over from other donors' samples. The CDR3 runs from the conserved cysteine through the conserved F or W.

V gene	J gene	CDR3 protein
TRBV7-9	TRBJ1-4	CASSSRVATNEKLFF
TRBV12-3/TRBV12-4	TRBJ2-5	CASSSIAGPGTQYF
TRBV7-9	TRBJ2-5	CASSLGGFGAETQYF
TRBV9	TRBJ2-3	CASSLTGMTDTQYF
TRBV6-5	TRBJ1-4	CASSSLLGSSEKLFF
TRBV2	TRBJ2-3	CASTPGRTDTQYF
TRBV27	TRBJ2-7	CASSTTGSNEQYF
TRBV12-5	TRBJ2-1	CASDRGGNEQFF
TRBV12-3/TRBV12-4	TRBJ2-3	CASSLYSAITDTQYF
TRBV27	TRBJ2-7	CASSLFQGPYEQYF
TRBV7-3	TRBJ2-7	CASSLMGKTEQYF
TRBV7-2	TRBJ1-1	CASSSLGPGTEAFF
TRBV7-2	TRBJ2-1	CASSLLGVAGAQRYNEQFF
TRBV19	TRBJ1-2	CASSFGGDYYGYTF
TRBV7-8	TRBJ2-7	CASSHGTGEQYF
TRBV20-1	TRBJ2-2	CSARLGGTGPTGELFF
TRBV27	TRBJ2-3	CASSPTDITDTQYF
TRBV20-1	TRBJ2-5	CSARVGLAGQETQYF
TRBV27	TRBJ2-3	CASKQSGGDTQYF
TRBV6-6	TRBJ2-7	CASSHPQTSASYEQYF
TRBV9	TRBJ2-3	CASSPSVVETDTQYF
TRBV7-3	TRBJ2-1	CASSSRLAGGEQFF
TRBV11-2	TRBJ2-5	CASRVTGGEETQYF
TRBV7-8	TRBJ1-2	CASSLVGESNYGYTF
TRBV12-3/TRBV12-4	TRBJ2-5	CASRPSLGGETQYF
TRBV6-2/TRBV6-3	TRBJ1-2	CASSDPGAGDGYTF
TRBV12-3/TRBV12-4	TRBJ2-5	CASSPGTGEETQYF
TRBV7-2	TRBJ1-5	CASSSRRGDQPQHF
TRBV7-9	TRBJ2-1	CASSRPGQGNEQFF
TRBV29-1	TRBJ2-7	CSALQGASYEQYF
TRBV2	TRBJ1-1	CAITGLLNTEAFF
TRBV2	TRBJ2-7	CASSAGASSYEQYF
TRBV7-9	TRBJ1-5	CASKVGNQPQHF
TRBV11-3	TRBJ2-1	CASSSDGSHQGEQFF
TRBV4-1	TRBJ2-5	CASSQELTSGGQETQYF
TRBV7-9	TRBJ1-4	CASSGVGKLFF
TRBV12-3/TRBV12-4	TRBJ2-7	CASSLQGGSYEQYF
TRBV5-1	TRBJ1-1	CASSLEGPNTEAFF
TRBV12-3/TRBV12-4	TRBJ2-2	CASREGQVNTGELFF
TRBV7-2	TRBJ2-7	CASSLLLDFGEQYF
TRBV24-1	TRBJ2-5	CATSDLQGSQYF
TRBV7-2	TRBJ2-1	CASSLGSSGGNNEQFF
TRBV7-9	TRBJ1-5	CASAGAANQPQHF
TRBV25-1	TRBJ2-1	CASTRQLTGGNEQFF
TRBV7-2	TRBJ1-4	CASSPGGGGIGEKLFF
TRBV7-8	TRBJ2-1	CASSLIDNEQFF
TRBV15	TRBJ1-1	CATSTLDGNTEAFF
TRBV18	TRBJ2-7	CASSPDNYEQYF
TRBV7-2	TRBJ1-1	CASTALMRTEAFF
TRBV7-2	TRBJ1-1	CASSLGAGAPTEAFF
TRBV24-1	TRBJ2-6	CATSETRGPGANVLTF
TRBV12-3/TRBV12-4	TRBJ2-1	CASSFLGLAGGKPNNEQFF
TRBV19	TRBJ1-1	CASSMLAGHTEAFF
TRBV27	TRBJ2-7	CASSSRAAALLYEQYF
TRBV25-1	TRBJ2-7	CASSEFDYEQYF
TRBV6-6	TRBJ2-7	CASRNGQGGPFIFYEQYF
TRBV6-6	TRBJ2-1	CASCARGEQFF